Given below is one TCR beta chain in context. The antigen it recognizes is unknown. Base qualities are not recorded, but no much larger clone differs from it by a single base. These data originate in a study of radiation and T cells in renal cell carcinoma (dated by TCRdb to about 2020). For the study in its entirety: The samples were drawn from a clinical trial, where primary renal cell carcinomas were treated with 15 Gy of stereotactic body radiation therapy and then removed by nephrectomy 4 weeks afterward. In total, 50 to 60 samples, comprising 26 tumors and some 27 peripheral blood samples, were subjected to TCR beta sequencing. In the roughly 49 samples combined, 4,016,671 unique CDR3 nucleotide sequences were found, encoding approximately 2,900,000 unique CDR3 amino acid sequences.

Broad study findings and their caveats: With a single-armed trial design, the study had no way to address how radiation dose or scheduling affects the TCR repertoire. Because pretreatment tumor biopsies were not available, the study could not determine whether clonotypes were already present within the tumor at baseline. In blood, the top tumor clonotypes increased between baseline and 2 weeks post-radiation and then shrank by 4 weeks, which suggests that tumor-resident clones expanded only transiently. Tracking of blood repertoire dynamics stopped at about 4 weeks after treatment, with no follow-up past that point.

TCR beta libraries were generated from genomic DNA with the immunoSEQ kit, following the manufacturer's recommendations. Library preparation used a first multiplex PCR with proprietary primers, then a second PCR adding unique barcodes, with bead cleanups after each round. Each sample batch included a kit-provided positive control reaction and a negative control reaction. The final libraries were assessed on an Agilent 4200 TapeStation D1000 ScreenTape, pooled by volume, and quantified by qPCR. Sequencing was performed on an Illumina NextSeq500 using a MidOutput 150-cycle cartridge, with 156 Read1 cycles, 15 Index1 cycles, and the kit custom primers. The pooled library was loaded at 1.0 pM, and roughly 18% PhiX control was spiked in. Per the original workflow: Vendor-processed data were analyzed in R, and a clonotype was defined as all T cells sharing the same CDR3 nucleotide sequence. In the clone abundance analyses, frequencies were normalized to the 10,000 most abundant clones in each sample. Public T cell clones, which averaged fewer than five per sample, were excluded before analysis. Tumor-enriched and baseline blood-enriched clonotypes were defined by at least a 32-fold difference in abundance between compartments. Clonotypes expanded or contracted between blood time points were identified with a beta-binomial differential abundance model. Tumor-blood repertoire similarity was measured with the Baroni-Urbani and Buser coefficient, and group comparisons used two-tailed Wilcoxon tests in R. TCRdb took this table from immuneACCESS and kept in-frame rearrangements with V and J called. Such tables lack part of the clones; where checked against another copy, unresolved V genes explain under half of the gap, and the rest is unexplained. Clone size and V and J calls were adopted from that table, with D and trimming inferred from the DNA. This sample gives roughly 130,000 clones in total; 70% to 90% of them show up just once. Over 4.5% of the sample is taken by the ten largest.

The time point label, as the study defines it: blood 2 weeks post-SBRT. Sample treatment or condition, as interpreted from the label and publication: 15 Gy SBRT to primary tumor, nephrectomy 4 weeks later. To follow tumor-enriched clonotypes, serial peripheral blood was collected from radiation-treated patients at baseline and at 2 weeks and 4 weeks after SBRT. All patients had renal cell carcinoma with clear cell pathology. The QIAamp DNA Blood Mini Kit (Qiagen) was used to prepare genomic DNA for TCR sequencing. Only samples passing all quality control checks were included in the analyses. From the cysteine up to the phenylalanine, the CDR3 has a length of 18 residues. Only CDR3 DNA remains: 54 bases, in frame from the first base. Trimming accounts for 1 base at V and 0 bases at J, while the number of junction bases matched to no gene is 7. CDR1 LGHNA and CDR2 YNFKEQ are derived from the germline V gene.

Source: blood, taken from a patient whose treatment included radiotherapy and nephrectomy. The TCR originated in a woman aged 65 to 85 with renal cell carcinoma. The chain links TRBV4-2 with TRBJ2-2; TRBD2 matches 8 bases in the middle. Read as DNA, the sequence is TGTGCCAGCAGCCAAGGGGGACTAGGGGGACCGAACACCGGGGAGCTGTTTTTT. Translated, it gives CASSQGGLGGPNTGELFF.